The 15 T cell receptor beta chains below all came from one sample that was sequenced in a study of low-dose radiotherapy and immunotherapy resistance in tumors. Sample time point: before trial treatment. TRAV- and TRBV-specific primers, spanning alpha and beta chains, primed first-strand cDNA. It was with a constant-region primer and a V-primer adapter that TCRs were amplified over about 20 PCR cycles. TCRdb itself ran the reads through MiXCR, one entry per CDR3 protein. The repertoire holds fewer than 95,000 distinct CDR3 sequences, with 9% to 9.5% as singletons. The specimen was PBMCs, collected before treatment. All receptors derive from a male donor with prostate cancer.

This clonotype was recorded many times. The chain combines TRBV28 with TRBJ2-7, with 9 bases identical to TRBD2. V dropped 7 bases and J dropped 4; count of bases not matched to a gene: 11. CDR1 and CDR2 from the germline V gene are MDHEN and SYDVKM. The CDR3 is 15 residues long. The CDR3 here is CASNPISGGSYEQYF. The CDR3 DNA reads TGTGCCAGCAACCCGATTAGCGGGGGAAGTTACGAGCAGTACTTC.

As to this clonotype: Because the CDR3's place on the DNA is in doubt, the DNA is left out and the CDR3 is given as listed by TCRdb. This chain joins TRBV5-6 and TRBJ2-3; the table calls TRBD1, which could not be checked here. The length of the CDR3 is 21 amino acids, counting both ends. Looked up from germline, CDR1 is SGHDT and CDR2 is YYEEEE. CDR3 loop: CASSIYLCSVIQGVGADTQYF.

The table lists this clonotype with many counts. V usage is TRBV19 and J usage is TRBJ2-2; possible D gene TRBD2, 6 bases. Germline CDR1 reads LNHDA; CDR2 reads SQIVND (reference sequence). V was shortened by 6 bases and J by 4 bases, with 9 bases between the two germline ends. This CDR3 is 13 amino acids long. The CDR3 sequence is CASSGRGTGELFF. For the CDR3, the DNA is TGTGCCAGTAGCGGGAGAGGCACCGGGGAGCTGTTTTTT.

This clonotype was picked up many times. V and J are TRBV9 and TRBJ2-5; TRBD2 aligns across 15 bases. The CDR3 runs to 18 residues. CDR1 SGDLS and CDR2 YYNGEE come from the germline V gene. The junction had 7 bases not matched to a gene; V was cut back by 3 bases and J by 1 base. The CDR3 bases are TGTGCCAGCAGCGCCTACGGACTAGCGGGAGGGAGCCAAGAGACCCAGTACTTC. Translating it yields CASSAYGLAGGSQETQYF.

In its sample, this clonotype was seen many times. CDR3 in DNA: TGCGCCAGCAGCTTGAGACAGGCCTCGAACACCGGGGAGCTGTTTTTT. This sequence encodes CASSLRQASNTGELFF. The rearrangement links TRBV5-1 to TRBJ2-2, with D tentatively TRBD1 (6 bases). Germline CDR1 and CDR2: SGHRS and YFSETQ. This CDR3 has 16 amino acids. Trimming left V 1 base short and J 0 bases short, with 10 bases between. Supplemented by reference TRBV5-1 and TRBJ2-2, the full variable domain reads KAGVTQTPRYLIKTRGQQVTLSCSPISGHRSVSWYQQTPGQGLQFLFEYFSETQRNKGNFPGRFSGRQFSNSRSEMNVSTLELGDSALYLCASSLRQASNTGELFFGEGSRLTVL.

This clonotype has at least ten counts. The rearrangement joins TRBV19 to TRBJ1-5; tentative D call: TRBD1 (6 bases). CDR1 and CDR2 (germline): LNHDA, SQIVND (reference sequence). CDR3 length: 16 amino acids. The CDR3 protein is CVSGRGGSYSNQPQHF. Written as DNA, the CDR3 is TGTGTCAGCGGAAGAGGGGGAAGCTATAGCAATCAGCCCCAGCATTTT.

This clonotype was seen at least ten times. The chain links TRBV29-1 to TRBJ2-1, with no clear D. The V gene's germline CDR1 is SQVTM and CDR2 ANQGSEA. CDR3 length: 12 residues. Trimming took off 2 bases at V and 7 bases at J, with 9 bases between the two ends. CDR3 bases: TGCAGCGTTGAAAGGACCCCTAATGAGCAGTTCTTC. Encoded protein: CSVERTPNEQFF.

At least ten counts were recorded for this clonotype. J is TRBJ2-7 and V is TRBV28; D is unresolved. The CDR3 has 12 residues. Trimming stripped 9 bases from V and 3 bases from J, with 12 bases between. The germline gives CDR1 MDHEN, CDR2 SYDVKM. The CDR3 here is CASQTSGYEQYF. In nucleotides, the CDR3 is TGTGCCAGTCAAACGTCCGGCTACGAGCAGTACTTC.

This clonotype was seen more than once but under ten times. V and J are TRBV28 and TRBJ2-2, with no clear D. Germline assignment: CDR1 MDHEN and CDR2 SYDVKM. This CDR3 contains 15 residues. V dropped 5 bases and J dropped 4 bases, with 14 bases sitting between them. CDR3 protein: CASSHFPLPTGELFF. The CDR3 DNA is TGTGCCAGCAGTCACTTCCCCTTACCCACCGGGGAGCTGTTTTTT. The variable domain in full, completed from reference TRBV28 and TRBJ2-2, reads DVKVTQSSRYLVKRTGEKVFLECVQDMDHENMFWYRQDPGLGLRLIYFSYDVKMKEKGDIPEGYSVSREKKERFSLILESASTNQTSMYLCASSHFPLPTGELFFGEGSRLTVL.

This clonotype was recorded at least ten times. This chain joins TRBV18 and TRBJ1-6; D not certain. Germline V gene lookup returns CDR1 KGHSH and CDR2 LQKENI. The V end was cut by 2 bases, the J end by 9 bases, with 14 bases between. This CDR3 has 15 residues. The DNA of the CDR3 is TGTGCCAGCTCACCATCCACGGGGAGCGGTTCACCCCTCCACTTT. It specifies CASSPSTGSGSPLHF.

This clonotype occurred many times. CDR3 DNA sequence: TGTGCCAGCAGCTTAGAGGGTAGGGCCTACAATGAGCAGTTCTTC. Its translation is CASSLEGRAYNEQFF. The chain carries TRBV7-9 and TRBJ2-1; D remains ambiguous. Trimming stripped 1 base from V and 2 bases from J, with 9 bases between. The length of the CDR3 is 15 residues. Germline values: CDR1 SEHNR, CDR2 FQNEAQ (reference sequence).

This clonotype was seen many times. The chain recombines TRBV5-1 with TRBJ2-7; 8 bases match TRBD2. J lost 2 bases, V lost 4 bases, and 5 bases had no gene match. Germline assignment: CDR1 SGHRS and CDR2 YFSETQ. This CDR3 is built from 14 residues. The CDR3 DNA follows: TGCGCCAGCAGCCAGAGCGGGGGACCCTACGAGCAGTACTTC. Its protein is CASSQSGGPYEQYF.

The table lists this clonotype with many counts. The chain has TRBV6-2 or TRBV6-3 and TRBJ2-5, with D uncertain. There are 14 residues in the CDR3. V was cut by 0 bases and J by 1 base, with 6 bases left in between. Germline loops: CDR1 MNHEY, CDR2 SVGEGT. The CDR3 reads CASSYSKVQETQYF. In DNA, the CDR3 is TGTGCCAGCAGTTACTCGAAAGTCCAAGAGACCCAGTACTTC.

This clonotype was found a few times. This rearrangement joins TRBV15 to TRBJ2-1, with 8 bases matching TRBD1. There are 14 residues in the CDR3. V trimming: 6 bases; J trimming: 8 bases; junction bases outside the gene matches: 9. Germline CDR1 is LNHNV and CDR2 is YYDKDF (reference sequence). The CDR3 coding sequence is TGTGCCACCAGGAGGCGGGGACAGGATGATGAGCAGTTCTTC. Protein sequence: CATRRRGQDDEQFF.

This clonotype has at least ten counts. The chain carries TRBV9 and TRBJ2-7, with D possibly matching TRBD2 (6 bases). V dropped 0 bases and J dropped 2 bases, with 12 bases sitting between them. This CDR3 contains 15 residues. The germline CDR1 and CDR2 sequences are SGDLS and YYNGEE. The CDR3 protein is CASSVGAGSTYEQYF. The CDR3, as DNA: TGTGCCAGCAGCGTAGGGGCGGGGTCAACCTACGAGCAGTACTTC.